A selection of T cell receptor beta chains follows, all from one sample in a study of CD8+ T cells in alopecia areata. Sequencing used immunoSEQ multiplex PCR; TCRdb keeps in-frame clones, though not all of them. The sample includes nearly 95,000 clones, just over 70% seen only once; the top ten take 15% to 20%. The material was CD8+ T cells sorted from blood, obtained at approximately week 44, from a patient treated with tofacitinib. The receptors stem from a human donor with alopecia areata. The CDR3 runs from the conserved cysteine through the conserved F or W. Fields, in order: V gene, clone size, J gene, D gene, CDR3 DNA, CDR3 protein. D genes are given only for firm matches. Only part of the rows carry a size: once, few, many, or a class if the clone is expanded.

V: TRBV2; size: NA; J: TRBJ2-7; D: NA; DNA: TGTGCCAGCAGCATACCCGGACCCGTTGGCTCCTACGAGCAGTACTTC; CDR3: CASSIPGPVGSYEQYF
V: TRBV19; size: NA; J: TRBJ2-1; D: NA; DNA: TGTGCCAGTACAGACGGCTGGAACAATGAGCAGTTCTTC; CDR3: CASTDGWNNEQFF
V: TRBV7-3; size: NA; J: TRBJ2-5; D: TRBD2; DNA: TGTGCCAGCAGCTTAGGCGGGGGGGCCGCAGAGACCCAGTACTTC; CDR3: CASSLGGGAAETQYF
V: TRBV11-2; size: NA; J: TRBJ2-3; D: NA; DNA: TGTGCCAGCAGTTTAGGACGGGACACAGATACGCAGTATTTT; CDR3: CASSLGRDTDTQYF
V: TRBV7-2; size: few; J: TRBJ1-1; D: NA; DNA: TGTGCCAGCAGCCGAACAAGGAACACTGAAGCTTTCTTT; CDR3: CASSRTRNTEAFF
V: TRBV28; size: NA; J: TRBJ1-2; D: TRBD1; DNA: TGTGCCAGCAGTTTGGCCCTAAGGGACAGAGGCGTCGCCTATGGCTACACCTTC; CDR3: CASSLALRDRGVAYGYTF
V: TRBV4-1; size: medium-sized; J: TRBJ2-6; D: NA; DNA: TGCGCCAGCAGCCAAGATGGGAGCTCTGGGGCCAACGTCCTGACTTTC; CDR3: CASSQDGSSGANVLTF
V: TRBV29-1; size: NA; J: TRBJ2-6; D: NA; DNA: TGCAGCGTTGAAACGGGGGCCAACGTCCTGACTTTC; CDR3: CSVETGANVLTF
V: TRBV7-3; size: NA; J: TRBJ2-1; D: TRBD1; DNA: TGTGCCAGCAGCTTAGACGGGACAGGGATGTATGAGCAGTTCTTC; CDR3: CASSLDGTGMYEQFF
V: TRBV7-2; size: once; J: TRBJ2-3; D: TRBD2; DNA: TGTGCCAGCAGCTTAGTGATAGCGGGGGGCCGGGAAGATACGCAGTATTTT; CDR3: CASSLVIAGGREDTQYF
V: TRBV30; size: NA; J: TRBJ1-1; D: NA; DNA: TGTGCCTGGAGTAGACAGAGGAACACTGAAGCTTTCTTT; CDR3: CAWSRQRNTEAFF
V: TRBV27; size: NA; J: TRBJ2-5; D: NA; DNA: TGTGCCAGCAACCCCCAGGGGGGCCGGCAAGAGACCCAGTACTTC; CDR3: CASNPQGGRQETQYF
V: TRBV4-3; size: NA; J: TRBJ1-6; D: NA; DNA: TGCGCCAGCAGCCAAAGTTTTCGGGACGGAAATAATTCACCCCTCCACTTT; CDR3: CASSQSFRDGNNSPLHF
V: TRBV6-5; size: NA; J: TRBJ1-2; D: NA; DNA: TGTGCCAGCAGTTCCACCACCCGGGGGGCCTATGGCTACACCTTC; CDR3: CASSSTTRGAYGYTF
V: TRBV5-1; size: NA; J: TRBJ2-3; D: NA; DNA: TGCGCCAGCTGGACGGGGGAAACTAGCACAGATACGCAGTATTTT; CDR3: CASWTGETSTDTQYF
V: TRBV9; size: NA; J: TRBJ2-3; D: NA; DNA: TGTGCCAGCAGCGTAGATGGGGCGGAATCAGATACGCAGTATTTT; CDR3: CASSVDGAESDTQYF
V: TRBV29-1; size: few; J: TRBJ1-2; D: TRBD1; DNA: TGCAGCGCCGAGACAGGGGCCTATGGCTACACCTTC; CDR3: CSAETGAYGYTF
V: TRBV5-1; size: NA; J: TRBJ2-1; D: TRBD1; DNA: TGCGCCAGCAGCTTGCGGCAGGGGGATGGTGAGCAGTTCTTC; CDR3: CASSLRQGDGEQFF
V: TRBV5-1; size: NA; J: TRBJ2-7; D: NA; DNA: TGCGCCAGCAGCTTGGGGCAGGGGATCGAGCAGTACTTC; CDR3: CASSLGQGIEQYF
V: TRBV28; size: few; J: TRBJ2-1; D: NA; DNA: TGTGCCAGCGGGACGGAAAACGATGAGCAGTTCTTC; CDR3: CASGTENDEQFF
V: TRBV27; size: NA; J: TRBJ2-7; D: TRBD1; DNA: TGTGCCAGCATAGGGGGCTCCGGGTCCTACGAGCAGTACTTC; CDR3: CASIGGSGSYEQYF
V: TRBV19; size: NA; J: TRBJ1-6; D: NA; DNA: TGTGCCAGTAGTATTGGGGTGAATTCACCCCTCCACTTT; CDR3: CASSIGVNSPLHF
V: TRBV4-3; size: NA; J: TRBJ1-3; D: NA; DNA: TGCGCCAGCAGCCAAGGGTACGGCTCTGGAAACACCATATATTTT; CDR3: CASSQGYGSGNTIYF
V: TRBV12-5; size: NA; J: TRBJ2-1; D: NA; DNA: TGTGCTAGTGGTTTGGGAGGGGTAAATGAGCAGTTCTTC; CDR3: CASGLGGVNEQFF